The 24 T cell receptor beta chains reported below all come from one sample, sequenced in a study of control samples from healthy donors and cancer patients. The data were produced by immunoSEQ multiplex PCR, yet TCRdb's version contains in-frame clones alone and is incomplete. Here the sample spans 90,000 to 110,000 clones, approximately 90% being singletons. Sequencing was carried out using blood. The origin of the receptors is a woman in her fifties or sixties in good health.

This chain uses TRBV4-1 with TRBJ1-2; D call uncertain. The CDR3 consists of 17 residues. In germline, CDR1 is MGHRA, CDR2 YSYEKL. Trimming removed 0 bases at V and 2 bases at J, with 16 bases between. CDR3 sequence (DNA): TGCGCCAGCAGCCAAGAGAAGACCCTTGACTGGAACTATGGCTACACCTTC. It yields the protein CASSQEKTLDWNYGYTF.

V and J are TRBV7-3 and TRBJ2-7, with 7 bases that match TRBD1. V lost 3 bases and J lost 2; bases outside the gene matches: 1. Germline V gives CDR1 SGHTA, CDR2 FQGTGA. The CDR3 sequence is 13 residues long. CDR3 residues: CASSLTGPYEQYV. CDR3 in DNA: TGTGCCAGCAGCTTGACAGGGCCCTACGAGCAGTACGTC.

The chain joins TRBV24-1 to TRBJ2-5, with TRBD1 matching over 10 bases. With 6 bases clipped from V and 3 bases from J, the junction kept 3 bases outside the gene matches. The germline gives CDR1 KGHDR, CDR2 SFDVKD. The CDR3 is 14 amino acids. CDR3 sequence reads: CATSRGQGEETQYF. CDR3 coding DNA: TGTGCCACCAGTCGAGGACAGGGGGAAGAGACCCAGTACTTC.

In regard to this clone: Other DNA sequences in this sample translate to the same CDR3. The rearrangement uses TRBV7-9 and TRBJ2-1; D is unclear. Trimming pared 1 base from V and 8 bases from J, leaving 3 bases between. The CDR3 is 11 amino acids. Germline V gene sequence: CDR1 SEHNR, CDR2 FQNEAQ (reference sequence). CDR3 nucleotide sequence: TGTGCCAGCAGCTTAGGCGATGAGCAGTTCTTC. Its protein is CASSLGDEQFF.

The V call is TRBV9, the J call TRBJ1-5; D is uncertain. In germline, CDR1 is SGDLS, CDR2 YYNGEE. V shed 3 bases and J shed 7 bases, with 11 bases lying between them. The CDR3 loop spans 13 amino acids. The CDR3 nucleotides are TGTGCCAGCAGCGCCTCGCTGGGGCAGCCCCAGCATTTT. Protein sequence: CASSASLGQPQHF. The full variable domain, rest sourced from reference TRBV9 and TRBJ1-5, is DSGVTQTPKHLITATGQRVTLRCSPRSGDLSVYWYQQSLDQGLQFLIQYYNGEERAKGNILERFSAQQFPDLHSELNLSSLELGDSALYFCASSASLGQPQHFGDGTRLSIL.

The rearrangement uses TRBV2 and TRBJ2-3; 14 bases line up with TRBD2. Germline assignment: CDR1 SNHLY and CDR2 FYNNEI. V shed 6 bases, J shed 11 bases, and the junction held 7 bases outside the gene matches. The CDR3 extends over 14 amino acids. The CDR3 loop is CASRPGLAGAWQYF. CDR3 in DNA: TGTGCCAGCAGACCGGGACTAGCGGGAGCCTGGCAGTATTTT.

This chain uses TRBV5-1 with TRBJ1-6; a weak D match, TRBD1 (6 bases). This CDR3 is built from 14 residues. Germline lookup yields CDR1 SGHRS and CDR2 YFSETQ. V was pared by 1 base and J by 11 bases, with 13 bases between. CDR3: CASSLLGGEAPLHF. Written as DNA, the CDR3 is TGCGCCAGCAGCTTGTTAGGGGGAGAAGCACCCCTCCACTTT.

This clone was seen once. CDR3 residues: CASSLAGQHPNNEQFF. The DNA of the CDR3 is TGTGCCAGCAGCTTAGCTGGACAGCATCCAAACAATGAGCAGTTCTTC. This chain connects TRBV7-9 to TRBJ2-1; possible D gene TRBD1, 6 bases. The CDR3 sequence is 16 residues long. V lost 0 bases to trimming and J lost 5 bases, with 14 bases between them. Looked up from germline, CDR1 is SEHNR and CDR2 is FQNEAQ (reference sequence).

The genes are TRBV7-7 and TRBJ1-3; D not certain. The CDR3 contains 15 residues. V was trimmed by 6 bases and J by 2 bases, leaving 14 bases between them. Germline CDR1 reads SSHAT; CDR2 reads FNYEAQ (reference sequence). CDR3 bases: TGTGCCAGCAGTTACCAGGCGGGTACTGGAAACACCATATATTTT. Protein: CASSYQAGTGNTIYF. The full variable domain, its missing parts supplied by reference TRBV7-7 and TRBJ1-3, is GAGVSQSPRYKVTKRGQDVTLRCDPISSHATLYWYQQALGQGPEFLTYFNYEAQPDKSGLPSDRFSAERPEGSISTLTIQRTEQRDSAMYRCASSYQAGTGNTIYFGEGSWLTVV.

The chain couples TRBV27 to TRBJ2-5; TRBD2 might be the D (5 bases). V was pared by 6 bases and J by 1 base, with 12 bases between. Per germline, CDR1 MNHEY and CDR2 SMNVEV (reference sequence). This CDR3 region has 14 residues. In DNA, the CDR3 is TGTGCCAGCAGAGGGAGACTCCGCCAAGAGACCCAGTACTTC. Translation: CASRGRLRQETQYF.

The chain employs TRBV7-3 and TRBJ2-2, with TRBD1 as a possible D gene (6 bases). The germline CDR1 and CDR2 sequences are SGHTA and FQGTGA. CDR3 length: 19 amino acids. V lost 5 bases, J lost 1 base, and 23 bases lay in between. Written as DNA, the CDR3 is TGTGCCAGCAGCAGTGGGGGACGCACGGGACAAGTGAACACCGGGGAGCTGTTTTTT. It specifies CASSSGGRTGQVNTGELFF.

Comments on this clone: Within the sample, other DNA sequences also encode this same CDR3. The chain is built from TRBV27 and TRBJ2-1; a weak D match, TRBD2 (5 bases). The CDR3 is 14 amino acids. V was clipped by 3 bases and J by 0 bases, with 6 bases between them. Germline-derived CDR1 and CDR2 are MNHEY and SMNVEV (reference sequence). The DNA for the CDR3 is TGTGCCAGCAGTTTCGGGGTCTCCTACAATGAGCAGTTCTTC. Translation gives CASSFGVSYNEQFF.

The chain couples TRBV6-4 to TRBJ2-7, with 14 bases that match TRBD2. With V trimmed by 6 bases and J by 6 bases, 13 bases remained unmatched. Germline loops: CDR1 MRHNA, CDR2 SNTAGT. The CDR3 extends over 17 amino acids. The CDR3 here is CASRGTSGSPWSREQYV. CDR3 coding DNA: TGTGCCAGCAGGGGGACTAGCGGGAGCCCCTGGTCCCGCGAGCAGTACGTC.

A single count supports this clone. The chain combines TRBV6-1 with TRBJ1-2; D is possibly TRBD1 (5 bases). Germline CDR1 MNHNS, CDR2 SASEGT. This CDR3 is built from 19 residues. With 2 bases removed from V and 1 base from J, the gap between germline ends came to 23 bases. The CDR3 DNA sequence: TGTGCCAGCAGTGAAAGGAGGGGCCAACTACCCAAAGATAACTATGGCTACACCTTC. Its protein product is CASSERRGQLPKDNYGYTF.

The rearrangement uses TRBV15 and TRBJ2-1; D ambiguous. The germline CDR1 and CDR2 sequences are LNHNV and YYDKDF (reference sequence). The length of the CDR3 is 16 residues. V was pared by 0 bases and J by 5 bases, with 14 bases between. Here the CDR3 DNA reads TGTGCCACCAGCAGAGAAAGGAGTCTATGGAACAATGAGCAGTTCTTC. Protein sequence: CATSRERSLWNNEQFF.

This chain connects TRBV5-1 to TRBJ1-1, with TRBD1 as a possible D gene (6 bases). The CDR3 has 13 residues. The V gene lost 4 bases and the J gene lost 7 bases, with 14 bases spanning the gap. Germline V gives CDR1 SGHRS, CDR2 YFSETQ. Here the CDR3 reads CASSPDRLFEAFF. CDR3 DNA sequence: TGCGCCAGCAGCCCTGACAGGCTGTTTGAAGCTTTCTTT.

To note about this clone: Different DNA sequences within this sample yield the same CDR3. This chain connects TRBV7-3 to TRBJ2-1, with TRBD2 as a possible D gene (6 bases). Deletions cut 5 bases from V and 4 bases from J, with 9 bases between. Per germline, CDR1 SGHTA and CDR2 FQGTGA. The CDR3 totals 13 residues. DNA for the CDR3: TGTGCCAGCAGCCCGGGGGATTACAATGAGCAGTTCTTC. Its translation is CASSPGDYNEQFF. Combining the CDR3 with reference TRBV7-3 and TRBJ2-1 gives the whole variable domain GAGVSQTPSNKVTEKGKYVELRCDPISGHTALYWYRQSLGQGPEFLIYFQGTGAADDSGLPNDRFFAVRPEGSVSTLKIQRTERGDSAVYLCASSPGDYNEQFFGPGTRLTVL.

This clone was recorded once. Mismatch with germline at one junction end may stem from a read error. V is TRBV3-1 (or the pseudogene TRBV3-2) and J is TRBJ2-4; the match to TRBD2 covers 12 bases. The germline gives CDR1 LGHDT, CDR2 YNNKEL (reference sequence). The CDR3 consists of 15 residues. For the CDR3, the DNA is TGTGCCAGCAGCCACACCCTAGCGGGGGGGAAAGTTTTCGACTTC. Translation gives CASSHTLAGGKVFDF.

In its sample, this clone is medium-sized (0.01 to 0.1%). This rearrangement joins TRBV7-9 to TRBJ1-4; TRBD1 aligns across 10 bases. CDR1 and CDR2 (germline): SEHNR, FQNEAQ (reference sequence). J gave up 8 bases and V 10 bases, and 7 bases lay outside the gene matches. The CDR3 sequence is 13 residues long. The CDR3, as DNA: TGTGCCACCCCCGGGACAGGGGTCGAAAAACTGTTTTTT. Protein product: CATPGTGVEKLFF.

The rearrangement joins TRBV10-1 to TRBJ1-2; D is possibly TRBD1 (5 bases). V lost 2 bases to trimming and J lost 4 bases, with 20 bases between them. The CDR3 runs to 17 residues. Germline V gene lookup returns CDR1 WNHNN and CDR2 SYGVQD (reference sequence). The CDR3 DNA reads TGCGCCAGCAGTGAGAAGACGGAGTCGGACAACCTCTATGGCTACACCTTC. This sequence encodes CASSEKTESDNLYGYTF.

This clone appeared a single time. V gene TRBV6-5 combines with J gene TRBJ2-3, with 7 positions matching TRBD1. The ends lost 2 bases at V and 2 bases at J; junction bases unmatched: 4. The CDR3 sequence is 15 residues long. The germline CDR1 and CDR2 sequences are MNHEY and SVGAGI. DNA for the CDR3: TGTGCCAGCAGTTACGGGACAGCCTCCACAGATACGCAGTATTTT. It codes for CASSYGTASTDTQYF.

This rearrangement joins TRBV27 to TRBJ1-1; D perhaps matches TRBD1 (5 bases). The CDR3 spans 15 residues. Trimming left V 5 bases short and J 0 bases short, with 13 bases between. CDR1 and CDR2 (germline): MNHEY, SMNVEV (reference sequence). CDR3 region: CASSQDSTMNTEAFF. CDR3 in DNA: TGTGCCAGCAGTCAAGACAGCACCATGAACACTGAAGCTTTCTTT.

The chain uses TRBV6-5 and TRBJ2-7; TRBD1 or TRBD2 may be the D gene (5 bases each). The CDR3 runs 14 residues. Trimming left V 10 bases short and J 1 base short, with 17 bases between. CDR1 is MNHEY, CDR2 SVGAGI, per germline. The CDR3 DNA follows: TGTGCCACCCCCCCCGGAGAGGGGTCCTACGAGCAGTACTTC. It specifies CATPPGEGSYEQYF.

The rearrangement joins TRBV2 to TRBJ2-1; D unresolved. From germline, CDR1 is SNHLY and CDR2 FYNNEI. CDR3 length: 15 amino acids. Trimming stripped 3 bases from V and 9 bases from J, with 18 bases between. The chain's CDR3 is CASSEDGSADREQFF. The CDR3 DNA follows: TGTGCCAGCAGTGAGGATGGGTCTGCCGACCGTGAGCAGTTCTTC.